A single sample is the source of the 4 T cell receptor beta chains below, sequenced in a study of CD8 T cells in ankylosing spondylitis. General study findings and limits: Seemingly characteristic of ankylosing spondylitis blood was a TCR beta motif consisting of eight highly homologous variants.

No antigen is known for these receptors. TCRdb reprocessed the 5' RACE reads with MiXCR, giving one entry per CDR3 protein. Of approximately 500,000 distinct CDR3 sequences listed, 9.5% to 15% are singletons. The sample comprised blood, either unsorted or a sorted T cell fraction (not recorded which). These receptors were obtained from a male donor with ankylosing spondylitis.

The sample holds a few counts of this clonotype. This chain connects TRBV12-5 to TRBJ2-2, with D unresolved. Trimming shortened V by 0 bases and J by 1 base, and 6 bases separated the two germline ends. Germline CDR1 LGHNT, CDR2 FRNRAP. The CDR3 sequence is 15 residues long. CDR3 bases: TGTGCTAGTGGTTTGGTAACTCTGAACACCGGGGAGCTGTTTTTT. Its protein product is CASGLVTLNTGELFF. Combining the CDR3 with reference TRBV12-5 and TRBJ2-2 gives the whole variable domain DARVTQTPRHKVTEMGQEVTMRCQPILGHNTVFWYRQTMMQGLELLAYFRNRAPLDDSGMPKDRFSAEMPDATLATLKIQPSEPRDSAVYFCASGLVTLNTGELFFGEGSRLTVL.

In its sample, this clonotype was seen a few times. V and J are TRBV7-9 and TRBJ2-7; possible D gene TRBD1, 5 bases. There are 15 residues in the CDR3. Germline V gene data show CDR1 as SEHNR and CDR2 as FQNEAQ (reference sequence). With 1 base removed from V and 3 bases from J, the gap between germline ends came to 13 bases. The CDR3 loop reads CASSLGQRLVYEQYF. The CDR3 nucleotides are TGTGCCAGCAGCTTAGGACAGCGTCTAGTCTACGAGCAGTACTTC.

This sequence joins TRBV20-1 and TRBJ1-5, with no clear D. The length of the CDR3 is 14 residues. Germline values: CDR1 DFQATT, CDR2 SNEGSKA (reference sequence). V was cut by 5 bases and J by 5 bases, with 16 bases left in between. This CDR3 reads CSAGYGVTDQPQHF. The CDR3 DNA is TGCAGTGCTGGCTACGGGGTTACGGATCAGCCCCAGCATTTT.

This clonotype was seen more than once but under ten times. V gene TRBV9 combines with J gene TRBJ2-1; D might be TRBD2 (6 bases). Trimming took 5 bases from V and 12 from J, leaving 15 bases between them. Germline-derived CDR1 and CDR2 are SGDLS and YYNGEE. The length of the CDR3 is 12 residues. The CDR3 spells CASSPSVLGQFF. The CDR3 DNA sequence: TGTGCCAGCAGTCCTAGCGTGCTAGGGCAGTTCTTC.